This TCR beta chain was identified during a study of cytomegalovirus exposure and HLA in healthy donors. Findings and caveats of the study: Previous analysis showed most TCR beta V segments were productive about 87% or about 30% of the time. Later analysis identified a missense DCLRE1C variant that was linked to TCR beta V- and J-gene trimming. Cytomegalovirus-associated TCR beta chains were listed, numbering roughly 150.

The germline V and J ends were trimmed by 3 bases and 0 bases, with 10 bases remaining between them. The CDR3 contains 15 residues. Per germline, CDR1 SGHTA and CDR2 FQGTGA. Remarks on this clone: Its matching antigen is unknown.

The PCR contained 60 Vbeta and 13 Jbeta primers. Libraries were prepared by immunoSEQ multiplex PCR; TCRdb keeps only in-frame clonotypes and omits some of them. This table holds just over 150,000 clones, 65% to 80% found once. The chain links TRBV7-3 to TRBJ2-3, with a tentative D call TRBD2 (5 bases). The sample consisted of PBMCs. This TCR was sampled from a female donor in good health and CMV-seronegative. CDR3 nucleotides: TGTGCCAGCAGCTTTCTAGCATCAAGCACAGATACGCAGTATTTT. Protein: CASSFLASSTDTQYF.